This entry describes one TCR beta chain. Its antigen is unidentified. These data belong to a study of T cell responses to AZD1222 COVID-19 vaccine. Whole-study context: Second doses were pooled across both intervals (about 4 or about 12 weeks).

Only in-frame clones appear in the TCRdb table, and some are missing; sequencing was by immunoSEQ multiplex PCR. This table holds approximately 150,000 clones, approximately 90% found once. CDR3 length: 15 amino acids. Germline CDR1 SGHRS, CDR2 YFSETQ. Between the trimmed V and J ends, which lost 4 bases and 5 bases, there was a span of 18 bases. Findings of the study overall: Clonal diversity was possibly underestimated, and the donors were mostly white British, with more females. Spike-specific TCR repertoires showed rising breadth and depth after two AZD1222 doses. Regions 160-218 and 743-854 held dominance among vaccine-associated CD4 TCRs, which spanned spike.

The source is an adult in good health. The material sequenced was peripheral blood, taken on day 0 of AZD1222 vaccination. The chain employs TRBV5-1 and TRBJ1-1, with no clear D. Written as DNA, the CDR3 is TGCGCCAGCAGCCCCAGTAGCAGCAGTCTGACTGAAGCTTTCTTT. Protein product: CASSPSSSSLTEAFF.